Following are 15 T cell receptor beta chains from one sample sequenced in a study of Graves' ophthalmopathy and Graves' hyperthyroidism. The sequenced template was RNA, covering the TCR beta CDR3 region. The workflow started with a first-round RT-PCR run with HTBI primers and then moved on to a second-round multiplex PCR. TCRdb called the multiplex PCR reads again in MiXCR, with one record for every CDR3 protein. The sample yields about 370,000 distinct CDR3 sequences, approximately 18% seen once. Source material: peripheral blood. These receptors originate from an adult woman with stable Graves' hyperthyroidism.

This clonotype came up many times. The rearrangement links TRBV2 to TRBJ1-5, with 10 bases matching TRBD1. J gave up 6 bases and V 7 bases, and 6 bases lay outside the gene matches. The CDR3 is made up of 14 amino acids. In germline, CDR1 is SNHLY, CDR2 FYNNEI. CDR3 sequence: CASNRDRGFQPQHF. In DNA, the CDR3 is TGTGCCAGCAACCGGGACAGGGGCTTTCAGCCCCAGCATTTT. Together with reference TRBV2 and TRBJ1-5, the CDR3 gives the full variable domain: EPEVTQTPSHQVTQMGQEVILRCVPISNHLYFYWYRQILGQKVEFLVSFYNNEISEKSEIFDDQFSVERPDGSNFTLKIRSTKLEDSAMYFCASNRDRGFQPQHFGDGTRLSIL.

Concerning this clonotype: This clone may be a read error of a much larger clone one base away. This sequence joins TRBV6-4 and TRBJ2-7; D unclear. The CDR3 is 11 amino acids. From germline, CDR1 is MRHNA and CDR2 SNTAGT. Trimming pared 10 bases from V and 0 bases from J, leaving 7 bases between. In DNA form, the CDR3 reads TGTGCCACCCAAAACTCCTACGAGCAGTACTTC. As protein: CATQNSYEQYF.

The chain employs TRBV29-1 and TRBJ2-7; possibly TRBD1 for D (6 bases). This CDR3 region has 15 residues. Germline CDR1 is SQVTM and CDR2 is ANQGSEA. Trimming stripped 0 bases from V and 7 bases from J, with 19 bases between. The CDR3 region is CSVEEGNRDSGEQYF. CDR3 DNA: TGCAGCGTTGAAGAAGGGAACAGGGATTCGGGAGAGCAGTACTTC.

This clonotype has at least ten counts. This chain links TRBV20-1 with TRBJ1-1; no clear D gene. The CDR3 contains 14 residues. Trimming removed 4 bases at V and 0 bases at J, with 12 bases between. Looked up from germline, CDR1 is DFQATT and CDR2 is SNEGSKA (reference sequence). The CDR3 is CSATAGGLNTEAFF. As DNA, the CDR3 is TGCAGTGCTACGGCGGGCGGATTGAACACTGAAGCTTTCTTT.

This sequence joins TRBV6-1 and TRBJ2-7; D possibly corresponds to TRBD1 (6 bases). Germline-derived CDR1 and CDR2 are MNHNS and SASEGT. Trimming took 1 base from V and 9 from J, leaving 16 bases between them. This CDR3 contains 14 residues. DNA of the CDR3: TGTGCCAGCAGTGAAGGGACAGCCCTTCGCGGGCAGTACTTC. Protein: CASSEGTALRGQYF.

J is TRBJ2-2 and V is TRBV12-3 or TRBV12-4, with D maybe TRBD1 (6 bases). The CDR3 is made up of 16 amino acids. V lost 5 bases and J lost 6, with 19 bases in between. CDR3 sequence: CASSLPQGWSAGELFF. Written as DNA, the CDR3 is TGTGCCAGCAGTCTACCACAGGGATGGTCGGCCGGGGAGCTGTTTTTT.

This clonotype was observed many times. The chain links TRBV5-1 to TRBJ2-7; 11 nucleotides align to TRBD1. The CDR3 covers 15 residues. V was pared by 1 base and J by 6 bases, with 6 bases of the junction left unmatched. Germline assignment: CDR1 SGHRS and CDR2 YFSETQ. CDR3 nucleotide sequence: TGCGCCAGCAGCTTGTCCCGAGGACAGGGGGCCGAGCAGTACTTC. Amino acid sequence: CASSLSRGQGAEQYF.

This clonotype occurred many times. The chain carries TRBV12-3 or TRBV12-4 and TRBJ1-5; tentatively, D is TRBD1 (6 bases). V was trimmed by 4 bases and J by 2 bases, leaving 12 bases between them. There are 15 residues in the CDR3. This chain's CDR3 is CASSSDGQRNQPQHF. The CDR3 nucleotides read TGTGCCAGCAGTTCAGACGGACAGCGCAATCAGCCCCAGCATTTT.

This clonotype was seen repeatedly, ten times or more. This may come from a read error, since a much larger clone is one base off. This chain connects TRBV6-1 to TRBJ2-5; unclear D gene. V dropped 11 bases and J dropped 3 bases, with 16 bases sitting between them. Germline V gene data show CDR1 as MNHNS and CDR2 as SASEGT. The CDR3 length is 13 residues. The CDR3 spells CAGEEYNEETQYF. The CDR3 region has the DNA TGTGCCGGCGAAGAATACAACGAAGAGACCCAGTACTTC.

This clonotype was picked up many times. The V call is TRBV12-3 or TRBV12-4, the J call TRBJ2-7; 9 bases match TRBD2. The CDR3 spans 18 residues. J was trimmed by 5 bases and V by 3 bases; bases with no gene match: 17. The CDR3 loop is CASSLSVSGSWVRDEQYF. CDR3 bases: TGTGCCAGCAGTTTGAGCGTTAGCGGGAGTTGGGTACGTGACGAGCAGTACTTC.

The V and J genes are TRBV6-5 and TRBJ2-7; the D gene is possibly TRBD1 (5 bases). The ends were cut back, 2 bases at V and 2 bases at J, with 10 bases in the middle. The germline V gene encodes CDR1 MNHEY and CDR2 SVGAGI. The CDR3 is made up of 14 amino acids. The CDR3 loop is CASSYLDSTYEQYF. The CDR3 DNA reads TGTGCCAGCAGTTACCTCGACAGTACCTACGAGCAGTACTTC.

At least ten counts were recorded for this clonotype. The chain recombines TRBV27 with TRBJ2-4, with TRBD2 identical over 7 bases. Germline CDR1 and CDR2: MNHEY and SMNVEV (reference sequence). Trimming took 2 bases from V and 3 from J; bases not matched to a gene: 16. The CDR3 runs to 19 residues. The CDR3 region is CASSLLLLRESSSKNIQYF. CDR3 nucleotides: TGTGCCAGCAGTTTACTTTTGCTGCGGGAGTCTTCTAGCAAAAACATTCAGTACTTC.

This clonotype has at least ten counts. This sequence joins TRBV6-1 and TRBJ1-2; D possibly corresponds to TRBD1 (5 bases). In germline, CDR1 is MNHNS, CDR2 SASEGT. The CDR3 consists of 15 residues. V lost 0 bases to trimming and J lost 3 bases, with 11 bases between them. The CDR3 sequence: CASSEALGGDYGYTF. The CDR3 coding sequence is TGTGCCAGCAGTGAAGCATTGGGGGGGGACTATGGCTACACCTTC.

The chain couples TRBV6-2 or TRBV6-3 to TRBJ2-7, with D unresolved. The V gene's germline CDR1 is MNHEY and CDR2 SVGEGT. CDR3 length: 13 residues. The CDR3 spells CASRYSISYEQYV. Written as DNA, the CDR3 is TGTGCCAGCCGTTACTCGATCAGTTACGAGCAGTACGTC.

At least ten counts were recorded for this clonotype. The chain has TRBV28 and TRBJ2-2; D gene uncertain. CDR3 length: 15 amino acids. V was clipped by 5 bases and J by 6 bases, with 16 bases between them. CDR1 is MDHEN and CDR2 is SYDVKM in the germline V gene. The CDR3 nucleotides read TGTGCCAGCAGTCACTCGAGTGGCGCCCCCGGGGAGCTGTTTTTT. It encodes CASSHSSGAPGELFF.